The 9 T cell receptor beta chains below come from one sample, sequenced in a study of blood T cell repertoires in COVID-19. Sequencing used immunoSEQ multiplex PCR; TCRdb keeps in-frame clones, though not all of them. The repertoire holds tens of thousands of clones, with approximately 79% as singletons. What was sequenced was peripheral blood. These receptors originate from a man aged 55-75 years with active or convalescent COVID-19.

V and J are TRBV19 and TRBJ2-5, with 7 bases identical to TRBD2. The CDR3 consists of 15 residues. The junction had 3 bases not matched to a gene; V was cut back by 2 bases and J by 0 bases. CDR1 and CDR2 from the germline V gene are LNHDA and SQIVND (reference sequence). The CDR3 DNA follows: TGTGCCAGTAGTATAACTGGACTAGACCAAGAGACCCAGTACTTC. Translating gives CASSITGLDQETQYF.

This chain uses TRBV12-3 or TRBV12-4 with TRBJ1-2, with 10 bases matching TRBD1. The CDR3 is 13 residues long. V lost 8 bases to trimming and J lost 4 bases; unmatched junction nucleotides: 4. The CDR3 DNA is TGTGCCAGCGGGACAGGGGAAGGCTATGGCTACACCTTC. It translates to CASGTGEGYGYTF.

The chain links TRBV18 to TRBJ2-1, with TRBD2 as a possible D gene (5 bases). The CDR3 covers 17 residues. The germline V gene encodes CDR1 KGHSH and CDR2 LQKENI. Trimming removed 1 base at V and 5 bases at J, with 18 bases between. CDR3 in DNA: TGTGCCAGCTCACCACAGAAAATCCGGCTAGCCGACAATGAGCAGTTCTTC. It is translated as CASSPQKIRLADNEQFF. Based on the CDR3 plus reference TRBV18 and TRBJ2-1, the full variable domain is NAGVMQNPRHLVRRRGQEARLRCSPMKGHSHVYWYRQLPEEGLKFMVYLQKENIIDESGMPKERFSAEFPKEGPSILRIQQVVRGDSAAYFCASSPQKIRLADNEQFFGPGTRLTVL.

The chain links TRBV19 to TRBJ2-1; 7 bases match TRBD2. V was clipped by 3 bases and J by 9 bases; unmatched bases: 5. The CDR3 consists of 13 residues. CDR1 is LNHDA and CDR2 is SQIVND in the germline V gene (reference sequence). CDR3 in amino acids: CASSMVAGVEQFF. CDR3 nucleotides: TGTGCCAGTAGTATGGTTGCGGGGGTTGAGCAGTTCTTC.

This rearrangement joins TRBV9 to TRBJ2-3, with 7 bases lining up with TRBD1. Germline V gene lookup returns CDR1 SGDLS and CDR2 YYNGEE. The CDR3 consists of 15 residues. V trimming: 3 bases; J trimming: 0 bases; junction bases outside the gene matches: 4. CDR3 protein: CASSATGFSTDTQYF. CDR3 bases: TGTGCCAGCAGCGCGACAGGGTTTAGCACAGATACGCAGTATTTT.

The chain has TRBV7-9 and TRBJ2-3; no clear D. The CDR3 runs 14 residues. The germline V gene has CDR1 SEHNR and CDR2 FQNEAQ (reference sequence). V lost 1 base and J lost 0, with 5 bases in between. CDR3 in amino acids: CASSLESSTDTQYF. Written as DNA, the CDR3 is TGTGCCAGCAGCTTAGAGAGTAGCACAGATACGCAGTATTTT.

The chain has TRBV19 and TRBJ1-2; no clear D gene. Germline V gives CDR1 LNHDA, CDR2 SQIVND (reference sequence). The CDR3 is 13 amino acids. Trimming took 6 bases from V and 4 from J, leaving 12 bases between them. The CDR3 DNA sequence: TGTGCCAGTAGGGAGGGCCAGACCTATGGCTACACCTTC. It encodes CASREGQTYGYTF.

This chain uses TRBV3-1 (or the pseudogene TRBV3-2) with TRBJ2-1, with TRBD2 identical over 8 bases. Germline V lookup: CDR1 LGHDT, CDR2 YNNKEL (reference sequence). This CDR3 region has 15 residues. With 8 bases clipped from V and 12 bases from J, the junction kept 18 bases outside the gene matches. CDR3 in DNA: TGTGCCAGCGCAGCAAGGCGGGGGGACACAATGATGCAGTTCTTC. It translates to CASAARRGDTMMQFF.

The chain combines TRBV5-1 with TRBJ1-1; 11 bases map to TRBD1. Trimming cost V 4 bases and J 1 base; bases outside gene matches: 6. Germline CDR1 and CDR2: SGHRS and YFSETQ. There are 16 residues in the CDR3. This chain's CDR3 is CASSRAGTGGNTEAFF. In DNA, the CDR3 is TGCGCCAGCAGCCGAGCCGGGACAGGGGGGAACACTGAAGCTTTCTTT. Full variable domain (rest looked up from reference TRBV5-1 and TRBJ1-1): KAGVTQTPRYLIKTRGQQVTLSCSPISGHRSVSWYQQTPGQGLQFLFEYFSETQRNKGNFPGRFSGRQFSNSRSEMNVSTLELGDSALYLCASSRAGTGGNTEAFFGQGTRLTVV.